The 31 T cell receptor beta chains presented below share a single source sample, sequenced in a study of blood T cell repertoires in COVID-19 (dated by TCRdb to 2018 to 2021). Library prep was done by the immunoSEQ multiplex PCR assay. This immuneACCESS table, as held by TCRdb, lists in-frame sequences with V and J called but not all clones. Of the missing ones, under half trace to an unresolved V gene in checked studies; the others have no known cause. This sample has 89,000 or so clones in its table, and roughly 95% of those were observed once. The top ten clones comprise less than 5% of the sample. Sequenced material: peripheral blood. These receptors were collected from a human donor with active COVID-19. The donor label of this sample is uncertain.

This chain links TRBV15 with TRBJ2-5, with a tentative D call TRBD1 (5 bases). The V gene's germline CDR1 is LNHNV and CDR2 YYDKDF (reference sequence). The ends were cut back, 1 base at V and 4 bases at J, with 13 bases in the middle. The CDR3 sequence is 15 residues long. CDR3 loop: CATSRVRDSLETQYF. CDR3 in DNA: TGTGCCACCAGCAGAGTCCGTGACAGCTTAGAGACCCAGTACTTC.

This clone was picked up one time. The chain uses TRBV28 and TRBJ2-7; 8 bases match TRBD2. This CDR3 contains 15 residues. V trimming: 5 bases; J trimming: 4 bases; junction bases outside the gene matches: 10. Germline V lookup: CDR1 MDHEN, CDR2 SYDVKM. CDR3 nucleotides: TGTGCCAGCAGTCCAAAGACTAGCGTAGTGTACGAGCAGTACTTC. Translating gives CASSPKTSVVYEQYF.

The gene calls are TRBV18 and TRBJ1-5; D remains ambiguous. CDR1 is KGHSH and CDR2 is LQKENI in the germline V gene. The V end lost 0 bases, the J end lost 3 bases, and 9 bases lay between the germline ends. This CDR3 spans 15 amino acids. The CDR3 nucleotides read TGTGCCAGCTCACCACCTGACACTTCCAATCAGCCCCAGCATTTT. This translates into CASSPPDTSNQPQHF.

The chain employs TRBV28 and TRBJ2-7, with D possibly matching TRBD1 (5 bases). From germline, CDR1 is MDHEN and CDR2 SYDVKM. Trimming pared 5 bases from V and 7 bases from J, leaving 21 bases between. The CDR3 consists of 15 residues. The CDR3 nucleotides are TGTGCCAGCAGTCCTATTGACAGTTCTACGTGGGAGCAGTACTTC. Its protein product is CASSPIDSSTWEQYF.

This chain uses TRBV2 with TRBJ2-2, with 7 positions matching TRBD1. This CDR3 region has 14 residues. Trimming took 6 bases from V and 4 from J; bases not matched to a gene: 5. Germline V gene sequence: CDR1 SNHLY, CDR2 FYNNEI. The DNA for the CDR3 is TGTGCCAGCAGGCTACAGGGGACCACCGGGGAGCTGTTTTTT. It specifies CASRLQGTTGELFF.

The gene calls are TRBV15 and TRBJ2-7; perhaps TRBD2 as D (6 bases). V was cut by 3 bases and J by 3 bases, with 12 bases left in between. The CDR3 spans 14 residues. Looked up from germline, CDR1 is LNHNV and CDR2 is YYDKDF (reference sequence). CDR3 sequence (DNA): TGTGCCACCAGCAGGGAGGGCGTTGGCTACGAGCAGTACTTC. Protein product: CATSREGVGYEQYF.

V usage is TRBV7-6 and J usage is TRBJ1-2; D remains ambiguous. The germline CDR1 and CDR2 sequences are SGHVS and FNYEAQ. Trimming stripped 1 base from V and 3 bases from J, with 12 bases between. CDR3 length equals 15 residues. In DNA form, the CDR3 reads TGTGCCAGCAGCTTAGGTCCGGGTATGGACTATGGCTACACCTTC. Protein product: CASSLGPGMDYGYTF.

CDR3 protein: CASSFNNRGQFF. CDR3 in DNA: TGTGCCAGCAGCTTCAATAACAGGGGGCAGTTCTTC. The V gene is TRBV7-9, the J gene TRBJ2-1; 7 bases match TRBD1. Germline V gene sequence: CDR1 SEHNR, CDR2 FQNEAQ (reference sequence). V was clipped by 3 bases and J by 12 bases; unmatched bases: 5. The CDR3 is 12 residues long.

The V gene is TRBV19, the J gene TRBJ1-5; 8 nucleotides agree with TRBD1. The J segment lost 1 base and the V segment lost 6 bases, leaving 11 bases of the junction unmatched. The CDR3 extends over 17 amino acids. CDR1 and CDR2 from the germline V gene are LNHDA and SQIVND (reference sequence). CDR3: CASRDQGAFISNQPQHF. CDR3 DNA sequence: TGTGCCAGTAGGGATCAGGGGGCGTTTATAAGCAATCAGCCCCAGCATTTT.

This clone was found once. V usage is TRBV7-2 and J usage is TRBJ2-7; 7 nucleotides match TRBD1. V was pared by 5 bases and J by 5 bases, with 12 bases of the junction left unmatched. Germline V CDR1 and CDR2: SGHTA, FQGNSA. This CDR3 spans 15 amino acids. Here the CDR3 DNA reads TGTGCCAGCAGCCCCTGGGCCAGGGGGTCGGACGAGCAGTACTTC. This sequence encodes CASSPWARGSDEQYF.

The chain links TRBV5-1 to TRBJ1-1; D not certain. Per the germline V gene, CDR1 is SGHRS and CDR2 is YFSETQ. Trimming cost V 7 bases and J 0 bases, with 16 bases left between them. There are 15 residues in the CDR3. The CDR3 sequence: CASAERGILNTEAFF. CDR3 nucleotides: TGCGCCAGCGCCGAACGCGGGATCTTGAACACTGAAGCTTTCTTT.

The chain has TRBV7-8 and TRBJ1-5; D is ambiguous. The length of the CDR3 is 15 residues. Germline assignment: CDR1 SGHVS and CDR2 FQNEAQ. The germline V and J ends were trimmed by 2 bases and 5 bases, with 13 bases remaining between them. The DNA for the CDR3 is TGTGCCAGCAGCTTATCCGTCCGGGAAGATCAGCCCCAGCATTTT. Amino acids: CASSLSVREDQPQHF.

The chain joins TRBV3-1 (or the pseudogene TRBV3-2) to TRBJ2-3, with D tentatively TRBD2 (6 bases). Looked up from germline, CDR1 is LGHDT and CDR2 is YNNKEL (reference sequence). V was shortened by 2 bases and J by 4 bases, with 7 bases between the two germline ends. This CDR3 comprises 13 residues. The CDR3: CASSQQRADTQYF. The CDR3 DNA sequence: TGTGCCAGCAGCCAACAGCGGGCAGATACGCAGTATTTT.

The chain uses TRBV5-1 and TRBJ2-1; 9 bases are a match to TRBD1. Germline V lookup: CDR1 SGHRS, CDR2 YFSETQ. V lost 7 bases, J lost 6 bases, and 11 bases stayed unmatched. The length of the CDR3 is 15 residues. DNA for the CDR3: TGCGCCAGCTTTTCCGGGACAGGGATGGTCAATGAGCAGTTCTTC. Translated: CASFSGTGMVNEQFF.

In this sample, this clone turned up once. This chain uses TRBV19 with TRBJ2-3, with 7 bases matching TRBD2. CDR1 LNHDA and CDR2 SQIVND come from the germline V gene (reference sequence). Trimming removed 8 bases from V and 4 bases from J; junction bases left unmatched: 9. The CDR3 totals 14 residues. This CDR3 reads CASYPGGFPDTQYF. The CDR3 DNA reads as TGTGCCAGTTACCCGGGAGGTTTCCCAGATACGCAGTATTTT. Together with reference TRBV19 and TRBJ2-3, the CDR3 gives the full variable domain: DGGITQSPKYLFRKEGQNVTLSCEQNLNHDAMYWYRQDPGQGLRLIYYSQIVNDFQKGDIAEGYSVSREKKESFPLTVTSAQKNPTAFYLCASYPGGFPDTQYFGPGTRLTVL.

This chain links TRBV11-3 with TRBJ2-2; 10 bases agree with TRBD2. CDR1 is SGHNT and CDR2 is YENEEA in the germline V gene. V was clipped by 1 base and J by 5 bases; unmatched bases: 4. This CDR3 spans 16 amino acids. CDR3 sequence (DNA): TGTGCCAGCAGCTTAGTTCTAGCGGGGGATACCGGGGAGCTGTTTTTT. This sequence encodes CASSLVLAGDTGELFF.

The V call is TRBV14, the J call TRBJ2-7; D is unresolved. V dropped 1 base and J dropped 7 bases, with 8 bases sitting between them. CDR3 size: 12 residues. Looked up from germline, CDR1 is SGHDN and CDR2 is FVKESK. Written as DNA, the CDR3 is TGTGCCAGCAGCCAAGCTGGCCCTGAGCAGTACTTC. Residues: CASSQAGPEQYF. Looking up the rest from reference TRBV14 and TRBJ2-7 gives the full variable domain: EAGVTQFPSHSVIEKGQTVTLRCDPISGHDNLYWYRRVMGKEIKFLLHFVKESKQDESGMPNNRFLAERTGGTYSTLKVQPAELEDSGVYFCASSQAGPEQYFGPGTRLTVT.

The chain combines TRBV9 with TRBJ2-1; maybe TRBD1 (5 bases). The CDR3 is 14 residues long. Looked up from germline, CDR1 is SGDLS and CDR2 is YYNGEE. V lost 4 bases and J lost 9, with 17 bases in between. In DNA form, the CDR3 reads TGTGCCAGCAGCCCCCTCCAGGGTTACGGTGAGCAGTTCTTC. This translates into CASSPLQGYGEQFF.

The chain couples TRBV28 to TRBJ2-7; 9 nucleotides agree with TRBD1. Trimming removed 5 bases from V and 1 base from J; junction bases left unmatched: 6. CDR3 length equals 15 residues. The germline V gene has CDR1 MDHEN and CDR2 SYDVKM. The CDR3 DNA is TGTGCCAGCAGTGAAGGGACAGGGAGTTCCTACGAGCAGTACTTC. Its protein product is CASSEGTGSSYEQYF.

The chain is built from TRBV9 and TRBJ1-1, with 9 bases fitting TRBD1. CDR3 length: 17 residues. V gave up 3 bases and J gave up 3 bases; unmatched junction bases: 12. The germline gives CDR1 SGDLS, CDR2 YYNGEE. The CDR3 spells CASSAEQGAGVHTEAFF. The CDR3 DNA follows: TGTGCCAGCAGCGCGGAACAGGGGGCGGGGGTCCACACTGAAGCTTTCTTT.

CDR3 region: CASKTSGRSSGELFF. The CDR3 nucleotides are TGTGCCAGTAAGACTAGCGGGAGGTCTAGCGGGGAGCTGTTTTTT. The V gene is TRBV19, the J gene TRBJ2-2; 13 nucleotides align to TRBD2. The CDR3 spans 15 residues. With V trimmed by 7 bases and J by 7 bases, 6 bases remained unmatched. Per the germline V gene, CDR1 is LNHDA and CDR2 is SQIVND (reference sequence). Full variable domain (remainder filled in from reference TRBV19 and TRBJ2-2): DGGITQSPKYLFRKEGQNVTLSCEQNLNHDAMYWYRQDPGQGLRLIYYSQIVNDFQKGDIAEGYSVSREKKESFPLTVTSAQKNPTAFYLCASKTSGRSSGELFFGEGSRLTVL.

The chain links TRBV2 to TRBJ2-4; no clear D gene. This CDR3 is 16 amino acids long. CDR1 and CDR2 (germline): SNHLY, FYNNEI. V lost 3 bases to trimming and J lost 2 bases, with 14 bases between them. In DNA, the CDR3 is TGTGCCAGCAGTGATCCGCTGGGCTTGACCAAAAACATTCAGTACTTC. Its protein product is CASSDPLGLTKNIQYF.

As DNA, the CDR3 is TGTGCCAGCAGCCAAGGCCCAGGGGGCGCATCCCCACTCAATGAGCAGTTCTTC. Its protein product is CASSQGPGGASPLNEQFF. V usage is TRBV4-2 and J usage is TRBJ2-1, with TRBD1 identical over 8 bases. The J segment lost 6 bases and the V segment lost 1 base, leaving 14 bases of the junction unmatched. The CDR3 length is 18 residues. The germline CDR1 and CDR2 sequences are LGHNA and YNFKEQ.

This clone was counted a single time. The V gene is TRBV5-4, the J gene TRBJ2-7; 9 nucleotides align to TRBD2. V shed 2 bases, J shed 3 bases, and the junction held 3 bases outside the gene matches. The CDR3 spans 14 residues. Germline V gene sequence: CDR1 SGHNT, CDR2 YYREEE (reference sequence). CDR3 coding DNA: TGTGCCAGCAGCTTAGGCGGGGGGGACTACGAGCAGTACTTC. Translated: CASSLGGGDYEQYF.

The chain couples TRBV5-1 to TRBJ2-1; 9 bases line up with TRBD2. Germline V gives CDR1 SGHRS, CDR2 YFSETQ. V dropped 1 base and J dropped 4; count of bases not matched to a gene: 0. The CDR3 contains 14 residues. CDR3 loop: CASSLSGGYNEQFF. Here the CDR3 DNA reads TGCGCCAGCAGCTTGAGCGGGGGGTACAATGAGCAGTTCTTC.

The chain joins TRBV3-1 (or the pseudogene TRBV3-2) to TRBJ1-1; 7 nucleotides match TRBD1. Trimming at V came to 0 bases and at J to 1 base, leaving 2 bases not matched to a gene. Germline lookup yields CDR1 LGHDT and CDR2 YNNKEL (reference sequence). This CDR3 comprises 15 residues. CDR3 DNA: TGTGCCAGCAGCCAAGAGACAGGGACGAACACTGAAGCTTTCTTT. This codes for CASSQETGTNTEAFF.

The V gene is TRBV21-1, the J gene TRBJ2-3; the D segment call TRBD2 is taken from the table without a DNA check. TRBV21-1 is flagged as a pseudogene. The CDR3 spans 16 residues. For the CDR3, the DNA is TGTGCCAGCAGCCCCACTAGCGGGGGGGCCGCAGATACGCAGTATTTT. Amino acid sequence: CASSPTSGGAADTQYF.

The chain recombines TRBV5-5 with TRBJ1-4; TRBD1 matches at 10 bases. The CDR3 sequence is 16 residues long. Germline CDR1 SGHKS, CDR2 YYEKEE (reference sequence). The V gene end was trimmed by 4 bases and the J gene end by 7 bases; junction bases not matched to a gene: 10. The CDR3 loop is CASSRTGGLGGEKLFF. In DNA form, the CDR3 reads TGTGCCAGCAGCCGGACAGGGGGACTCGGCGGTGAAAAACTGTTTTTT.

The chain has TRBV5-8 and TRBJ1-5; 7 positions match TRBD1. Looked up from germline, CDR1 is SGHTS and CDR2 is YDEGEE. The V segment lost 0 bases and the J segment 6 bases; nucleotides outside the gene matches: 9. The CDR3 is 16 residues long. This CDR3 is CASSLAVGTVSQPQHF. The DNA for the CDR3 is TGTGCCAGCAGCTTGGCGGTCGGGACAGTCAGTCAGCCCCAGCATTTT. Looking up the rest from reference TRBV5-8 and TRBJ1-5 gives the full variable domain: EAGVTQSPTHLIKTRGQQATLRCSPISGHTSVYWYQQALGLGLQFLLWYDEGEERNRGNFPPRFSGRQFPNYSSELNVNALELEDSALYLCASSLAVGTVSQPQHFGDGTRLSIL.

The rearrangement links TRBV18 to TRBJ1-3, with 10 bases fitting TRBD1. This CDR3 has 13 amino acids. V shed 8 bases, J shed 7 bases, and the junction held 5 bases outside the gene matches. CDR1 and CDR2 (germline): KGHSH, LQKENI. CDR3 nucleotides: TGTGCCAGCAACCCGGGACAGGGGAACACCATATATTTT. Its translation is CASNPGQGNTIYF.

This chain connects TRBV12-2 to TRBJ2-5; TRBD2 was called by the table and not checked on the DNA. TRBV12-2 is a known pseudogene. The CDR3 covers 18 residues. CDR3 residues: CASRLASVSGRGGETQYF. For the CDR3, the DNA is TGTGCAAGTCGCTTAGCGTCGGTTAGCGGGAGGGGCGGGGAGACCCAGTACTTC.